Shown below are 5 T cell receptor beta chains from a single sample sequenced in a study of cytomegalovirus exposure and HLA in healthy donors. PCR used 60 Vbeta primers and 13 Jbeta primers. Profiling relied on immunoSEQ multiplex PCR, and the TCRdb table lists in-frame clones only, not all of them. The sample holds approximately 110,000 clones, around 69% seen once. The sample was PBMCs. The receptors stem from a woman aged 40 to 50 in good health and CMV-seropositive.

In DNA, the CDR3 is TGTGCTAGTGGTTTGGGAGGGTACGAGCAGTACTTC. Amino acid sequence: CASGLGGYEQYF. This chain joins TRBV12-5 and TRBJ2-7, with D perhaps matching TRBD2 (5 bases). The CDR3 spans 12 residues. V lost 1 base and J 4 bases, leaving 5 bases between the germline ends. CDR1 LGHNT and CDR2 FRNRAP come from the germline V gene.

This clone was found a few times. This sequence joins TRBV7-8 and TRBJ2-7; D remains ambiguous. V lost 5 bases and J 1 base, leaving 3 bases between the germline ends. The germline V gene has CDR1 SGHVS and CDR2 FQNEAQ. CDR3 length: 11 amino acids. This CDR3 reads CASSISYEQYF. The CDR3 bases are TGTGCCAGCAGCATATCCTACGAGCAGTACTTC. Looking up the rest from reference TRBV7-8 and TRBJ2-7 gives the full variable domain: GAGVSQSPRYKVAKRGQDVALRCDPISGHVSLFWYQQALGQGPEFLTYFQNEAQLDKSGLPSDRFFAERPEGSVSTLKIQRTQQEDSAVYLCASSISYEQYFGPGTRLTVT.

The chain has TRBV7-8 and TRBJ1-5; D is uncertain. CDR1 and CDR2 (germline): SGHVS, FQNEAQ. Trimming left V 6 bases short and J 7 bases short, with 19 bases between. This CDR3 region has 15 residues. CDR3 region: CASRQTYSLEQPQHF. The CDR3 coding sequence is TGTGCCAGCAGACAAACTTACAGTTTAGAACAGCCCCAGCATTTT.

This sequence joins TRBV7-2 and TRBJ2-1, with 7 bases aligning to TRBD2. This CDR3 contains 15 residues. V shed 4 bases and J 1 base; nucleotides not matched to a gene: 4. Germline loops: CDR1 SGHTA, CDR2 FQGNSA. The CDR3 region is CASSSWGGSYNEQFF. The CDR3 DNA is TGTGCCAGCAGCTCCTGGGGGGGTTCCTACAATGAGCAGTTCTTC.

This clone has a handful of counts. This chain links TRBV7-2 with TRBJ1-6; a possible D gene is TRBD1 (5 bases). This CDR3 has 15 residues. CDR1 is SGHTA and CDR2 is FQGNSA in the germline V gene. V was shortened by 4 bases and J by 6 bases, with 13 bases between the two germline ends. Here the CDR3 DNA reads TGTGCCAGCAGCTCCCACCGGGACTCTAATTCACCCCTCCACTTT. Translated: CASSSHRDSNSPLHF.